A single sample is the source of the 24 T cell receptor beta chains below, sequenced in a study of cytomegalovirus exposure and HLA in healthy donors. PCR employed 60 Vbeta and 13 Jbeta primers. Using immunoSEQ multiplex PCR, the repertoire was profiled, and TCRdb retains in-frame clones only, with some absent. The data hold some 85,000 clones, with over 70% observed a single time. The sequenced sample consisted of PBMCs. The source is a man aged 40-49 years in good health and CMV-seronegative.

V gene TRBV4-2 combines with J gene TRBJ2-7, with TRBD2 matching 8 bases. The trim removed 4 bases at V and 4 bases at J, leaving 9 bases unmatched. Germline-derived CDR1 and CDR2 are LGHNA and YNFKEQ. This CDR3 has 15 residues. This CDR3 is CASSLEAGEGYEQYF. The CDR3 coding sequence is TGTGCCAGCAGCCTTGAAGCGGGGGAGGGGTACGAGCAGTACTTC.

The CDR3 nucleotides are TGTGCCAGCAGTTTAGGCTTATCATCGATCGTGAATCAGCCCCAGCATTTT. The encoded protein is CASSLGLSSIVNQPQHF. The chain joins TRBV28 to TRBJ1-5; D is unresolved. The V and J ends lost 2 bases and 4 bases respectively, with 18 bases between them. CDR3 size: 17 residues. CDR1 and CDR2 (germline): MDHEN, SYDVKM.

The chain carries TRBV4-1 and TRBJ2-7; the D is unclear. The germline CDR1 and CDR2 sequences are MGHRA and YSYEKL. V was trimmed by 0 bases and J by 1 base, leaving 19 bases between them. The length of the CDR3 is 18 residues. The CDR3 is CASSQDPPLSVLSYEQYF. The CDR3 DNA sequence: TGCGCCAGCAGCCAAGATCCGCCCCTAAGTGTGCTATCCTACGAGCAGTACTTC.

This clone was seen a few times. A read error is possible here, since a much larger clone lies one base away. V gene TRBV2 combines with J gene TRBJ1-4; TRBD1 matches at 8 bases. The CDR3 has 14 amino acids. Germline trimming cut 1 base from V and 8 bases from J; bases unmatched to any gene: 3. The germline V gene has CDR1 SNHLY and CDR2 FYNNEI. The CDR3 loop is CASSEGTGSEKLFF. CDR3 in DNA: TGTGCCAGCAGTGAAGGGACAGGGTCCGAAAAACTGTTTTTT. The whole variable domain, remainder taken from reference TRBV2 and TRBJ1-4, is EPEVTQTPSHQVTQMGQEVILRCVPISNHLYFYWYRQILGQKVEFLVSFYNNEISEKSEIFDDQFSVERPDGSNFTLKIRSTKLEDSAMYFCASSEGTGSEKLFFGSGTQLSVL.

The sample holds a few counts of this clone. The chain links TRBV6-1 to TRBJ1-5; 8 bases agree with TRBD1. This CDR3 contains 14 residues. CDR1 MNHNS and CDR2 SASEGT come from the germline V gene. The ends lost 1 base at V and 11 bases at J; junction bases unmatched: 7. This chain's CDR3 is CASSEGTGHLTQHF. The CDR3 DNA reads TGTGCCAGCAGTGAAGGGACAGGGCATTTGACCCAGCATTTT.

V usage is TRBV19 and J usage is TRBJ1-1; perhaps TRBD1 as D (6 bases). Germline CDR1 is LNHDA and CDR2 is SQIVND (reference sequence). The CDR3 is 13 amino acids. V shed 6 bases and J shed 8 bases, with 16 bases lying between them. The CDR3 DNA reads as TGTGCCAGTAGGACTCCTCAGGGGCCCGAAGCTTTCTTT. As protein: CASRTPQGPEAFF.

The chain couples TRBV28 to TRBJ1-2; perhaps TRBD1 as D (6 bases). This CDR3 comprises 17 residues. Trimming left V 0 bases short and J 8 bases short, with 22 bases between. Germline assignment: CDR1 MDHEN and CDR2 SYDVKM. CDR3 bases: TGTGCCAGCAGTTTATGGGGAGACAGGAGAGAAATTGGCGGCTACACCTTC. Protein product: CASSLWGDRREIGGYTF.

The chain recombines TRBV25-1 with TRBJ1-3; 9 bases map to TRBD1. This CDR3 has 15 residues. The junction had 4 bases not matched to a gene; V was cut back by 4 bases and J by 3 bases. Germline V CDR1 and CDR2: MGHDK, SYGVNS. This CDR3 reads CASSVGQGFGNTIYF. As DNA, the CDR3 is TGTGCCAGCAGTGTGGGACAGGGATTTGGAAACACCATATATTTT.

The chain links TRBV19 to TRBJ2-7; 9 nucleotides match TRBD1. V lost 3 bases, J lost 3 bases, and 15 bases stayed unmatched. The CDR3 has 18 residues. Per germline, CDR1 LNHDA and CDR2 SQIVND (reference sequence). CDR3: CASSMVQFGTGIHYEQYF. DNA of the CDR3: TGTGCCAGTAGTATGGTCCAATTCGGGACAGGGATCCACTACGAGCAGTACTTC.

The V gene is TRBV28, the J gene TRBJ2-3; possibly TRBD1 for D (6 bases). Between the trimmed V and J ends, which lost 5 bases and 3 bases, there was a span of 18 bases. CDR1 is MDHEN and CDR2 is SYDVKM in the germline V gene. The CDR3 is 16 amino acids. CDR3 sequence (DNA): TGTGCCAGCAGTCGCTCCGGACAGCGCCAAACAGATACGCAGTATTTT. Amino acids: CASSRSGQRQTDTQYF.

This rearrangement joins TRBV7-2 to TRBJ2-7; 11 bases are shared with TRBD2. Germline CDR1 is SGHTA and CDR2 is FQGNSA. Trimming at V came to 4 bases and at J to 5 bases, leaving 7 bases not matched to a gene. This CDR3 comprises 15 residues. CDR3 in amino acids: CASSSSGGPAHEQYF. The CDR3 bases are TGTGCCAGCAGCTCTAGCGGGGGGCCCGCCCACGAGCAGTACTTC.

The chain has TRBV14 and TRBJ1-6, with D possibly matching TRBD1 (6 bases). From germline, CDR1 is SGHDN and CDR2 FVKESK. The CDR3 is 14 amino acids. The V and J ends lost 4 bases and 10 bases respectively, with 14 bases between them. This CDR3 reads CASSLGRGRSPLHF. CDR3 DNA sequence: TGTGCCAGCAGCCTTGGCAGGGGAAGGTCACCCCTCCACTTT.

The J gene is TRBJ1-5, the V gene TRBV7-9; no firm D call. From germline, CDR1 is SEHNR and CDR2 FQNEAQ (reference sequence). CDR3 length: 11 amino acids. Trimming removed 6 bases from V and 3 bases from J, with 3 bases in between. The CDR3 sequence is CASSLNQPQHF. The CDR3 coding sequence is TGTGCCAGCAGTCTCAATCAGCCCCAGCATTTT.

The V and J genes are TRBV7-6 and TRBJ1-2, with a tentative D call TRBD1 (5 bases). V lost 6 bases, J lost 1 base, and 18 bases lay in between. The CDR3 totals 16 residues. Germline lookup yields CDR1 SGHVS and CDR2 FNYEAQ. CDR3 sequence reads: CASSLGTGQGNYGYTF. DNA of the CDR3: TGTGCCAGCAGTCTCGGCACCGGTCAGGGTAACTATGGCTACACCTTC.

The chain carries TRBV28 and TRBJ1-1, with a weak D call TRBD1 (5 bases). V was pared by 7 bases and J by 3 bases, with 12 bases between. Germline V gene lookup returns CDR1 MDHEN and CDR2 SYDVKM. CDR3 length: 13 amino acids. The DNA of the CDR3 is TGTGCCAGCACCCTCCGGGGGGACACTGAAGCTTTCTTT. It translates to CASTLRGDTEAFF.

This clone was seen only a few times. The chain combines TRBV7-2 with TRBJ2-1, with D unclear. The CDR3 extends over 11 amino acids. The V and J ends lost 1 base and 9 bases respectively, with 4 bases between them. In germline, CDR1 is SGHTA, CDR2 FQGNSA. The CDR3 sequence is CASSLGREQFF. The CDR3, as DNA: TGTGCCAGCAGCTTAGGTCGTGAGCAGTTCTTC.

The rearrangement uses TRBV7-9 and TRBJ2-5; 8 nucleotides line up with TRBD2. This CDR3 is built from 15 residues. Germline CDR1 and CDR2: SEHNR and FQNEAQ (reference sequence). After removal of 5 bases from V and 1 base from J, the junction contained 6 bases not matched to a gene. This CDR3 is CASSPTGGIQETQYF. The CDR3 nucleotides read TGTGCCAGCAGCCCGACGGGAGGGATCCAAGAGACCCAGTACTTC. Using reference TRBV7-9 and TRBJ2-5 for the parts outside the CDR3, the full variable domain is DTGVSQNPRHKITKRGQNVTFRCDPISEHNRLYWYRQTLGQGPEFLTYFQNEAQLEKSRLLSDRFSAERPKGSFSTLEIQRTEQGDSAMYLCASSPTGGIQETQYFGPGTRLLVL.

V and J are TRBV27 and TRBJ2-5, with 12 bases fitting TRBD2. The V and J ends lost 5 bases and 5 bases, in that order; junction bases with no gene match: 15. The V gene's germline CDR1 is MNHEY and CDR2 SMNVEV (reference sequence). The CDR3 totals 18 residues. The CDR3 loop is CASSRLAGGHDFWETQYF. The CDR3, as DNA: TGTGCCAGCAGTCGCCTAGCGGGGGGGCATGATTTCTGGGAGACCCAGTACTTC.

The rearrangement uses TRBV6-1 and TRBJ2-7, with TRBD1 identical over 9 bases. The V gene end was trimmed by 3 bases and the J gene end by 2 bases; junction bases not matched to a gene: 5. The CDR3 contains 15 residues. Germline CDR1 reads MNHNS; CDR2 reads SASEGT. The CDR3 sequence is CASSETGGPTYEQYF. Written as DNA, the CDR3 is TGTGCCAGCAGTGAGACAGGGGGACCTACCTACGAGCAGTACTTC.

V is TRBV7-8 and J is TRBJ1-2; D remains ambiguous. Germline loops: CDR1 SGHVS, CDR2 FQNEAQ. The CDR3 contains 14 residues. With 3 bases removed from V and 0 bases from J, the gap between germline ends came to 8 bases. The CDR3: CASSFLGTNYGYTF. The CDR3 nucleotides are TGTGCCAGCAGCTTCCTCGGGACTAACTATGGCTACACCTTC.

This clone was seen just once. This CDR3 reads CASSFSQGSSYEQYF. CDR3 nucleotides: TGCGCCAGCAGCTTTTCGCAGGGGAGTTCCTACGAGCAGTACTTC. V is TRBV5-1 and J is TRBJ2-7; D may be TRBD1 (6 bases). The V gene lost 2 bases and the J gene lost 1 base, with 13 bases spanning the gap. The V gene's germline CDR1 is SGHRS and CDR2 YFSETQ. The length of the CDR3 is 15 residues.

The rearrangement joins TRBV2 to TRBJ2-3; possible D gene TRBD2, 5 bases. Germline-derived CDR1 and CDR2 are SNHLY and FYNNEI. The CDR3 has 14 residues. The V and J ends lost 7 bases and 6 bases respectively, with 17 bases between them. The CDR3 region has the DNA TGTGCCAGCATATCTACCCGAGGAGGCGATACGCAGTATTTT. It yields the protein CASISTRGGDTQYF.

The V call is TRBV4-3, the J call TRBJ1-6; D not resolved. Germline V gene lookup returns CDR1 LGHNA and CDR2 YSLEER. The V end was cut by 0 bases, the J end by 8 bases, with 8 bases between. This CDR3 spans 14 amino acids. CDR3 sequence (DNA): TGCGCCAGCAGCCAAGAACGGCAGGATTCACCCCTCCACTTT. Translating gives CASSQERQDSPLHF.

V gene TRBV11-2 combines with J gene TRBJ2-1; 10 bases fit TRBD2. The length of the CDR3 is 13 residues. Germline V gives CDR1 SGHAT, CDR2 FQNNGV. The V gene end was trimmed by 11 bases and the J gene end by 4 bases; junction bases not matched to a gene: 5. The CDR3 DNA reads as TGTGCCCAAAGAGCGGGGGGGTACAATGAGCAGTTCTTC. Its protein is CAQRAGGYNEQFF. Supplemented by reference TRBV11-2 and TRBJ2-1, the full variable domain reads EAGVAQSPRYKIIEKRQSVAFWCNPISGHATLYWYQQILGQGPKLLIQFQNNGVVDDSQLPKDRFSAERLKGVDSTLKIQPAKLEDSAVYLCAQRAGGYNEQFFGPGTRLTVL.